A selection of T cell receptor beta chains follows, all from one sample in a study of cytomegalovirus exposure and HLA in healthy donors. The table came from immunoSEQ multiplex PCR; TCRdb's copy has only in-frame clones and leaves some out. Counted here are about 180,000 clones, about 85% occurring once; the ten biggest clones make up 1%. The specimen sequenced was PBMCs. The receptor set was obtained from a boy aged 2 to 10 in good health and CMV-seronegative. Both conserved end residues are part of each CDR3. A D gene is named only where the DNA matches it firmly. Size is omitted from some rows. Given values are once, few, many or a class for expanded clones.

clone_size j_call d_call v_call cdr3_nt cdr3_aa
NA TRBJ2-2 NA TRBV10-1 TGCGCCAGCAGCCCGGGACACCTGAACACCGGGGAGCTGTTTTTT CASSPGHLNTGELFF
NA TRBJ2-2 TRBD1 TRBV5-4 TGTGCCAGTGCCGGGACAGGCACCGGGGAGCTGTTTTTT CASAGTGTGELFF
NA TRBJ2-7 TRBD2 TRBV4-1 TGCGCCAGCAGCCAAGTTTTAATAGCGGGTGCTCGGGAGCAGTACTTC CASSQVLIAGAREQYF
NA TRBJ2-5 NA TRBV5-1 TGCGCCAGCAGCCGGGATCAAGAGACCCAGTACTTC CASSRDQETQYF
NA TRBJ1-6 NA TRBV13 TGTGCCAGCAGCTGGACAGCGGCGAATTCACCCCTCCACTTT CASSWTAANSPLHF
NA TRBJ1-5 NA TRBV28 TGTGCCAGCAGTTCCCACACCGGGATGGGCAATCAGCCCCAGCATTTT CASSSHTGMGNQPQHF
NA TRBJ2-3 NA TRBV29-1 TGCAGCGTTGAGAAGCGAGAAAACACAGATACGCAGTATTTT CSVEKRENTDTQYF
NA TRBJ2-5 TRBD2 TRBV28 TGTGCCAGCAGTTCTAGCGGGGGGGGCCAAGAGACCCAGTACTTC CASSSSGGGQETQYF
NA TRBJ2-1 NA TRBV7-9 TGTGCCAGCAGCTTGTTGGTGGCGGGCAATGAGCAGTTCTTC CASSLLVAGNEQFF
few TRBJ1-4 NA TRBV12-2 TGTGCAAGTTGTTCCTCAGGGGGAGAGTTCACTAATGAAAAACTGTTTTTT CASCSSGGEFTNEKLFF
NA TRBJ1-2 NA TRBV30 TGTGCCTGGAACGACAACCATGGCTACACCTTC CAWNDNHGYTF
NA TRBJ2-5 NA TRBV5-5 TGTGCCAGCAGATTCAGGGGGGCCCTACAAGAGACCCAGTACTTC CASRFRGALQETQYF
NA TRBJ2-5 TRBD2 TRBV5-1 TGCGCCAGCAGCTTGAGCCCTTCGGCGGGAGGAGAGACCCAGTACTTC CASSLSPSAGGETQYF
NA TRBJ2-7 NA TRBV7-9 TGTGCCAGCAGCTTACCGGGGGACAGGCAGTACTTC CASSLPGDRQYF
NA TRBJ2-3 TRBD2 TRBV2 TGTGCCAGCAGTGAGGCTAGCGGGAGTGATACGCAGTATTTT CASSEASGSDTQYF
NA TRBJ1-1 TRBD1 TRBV28 TGTGCCAGCACTACAGGGGGTAGGGACACTGAAGCTTTCTTT CASTTGGRDTEAFF
NA TRBJ2-3 NA TRBV7-9 TGTGCCAGCAGCTTAGCAGAGGCGGGCCCTGCGCTTCCTTTT CASSLAEAGPALPF
NA TRBJ2-2 TRBD1 TRBV5-1 TGCGCCAGCAGCTTGGAGTTCAGGGGGCTCTTAAACACCGGGGAGCTGTTTTTT CASSLEFRGLLNTGELFF
NA TRBJ2-2 TRBD2 TRBV29-1 TGCAGCGTTGATGAGCGGGGTGCGAACACCGGGGAGCTGTTTTTT CSVDERGANTGELFF
NA TRBJ2-7 NA TRBV2 TGTGCCAGCCGCTCCCTATCCTACGAGCAGTACTTC CASRSLSYEQYF
NA TRBJ1-1 NA TRBV6-5 TGTGCCAGCAGTTACACTAGCGTCGGGAACACTGAAGCTTTCTTT CASSYTSVGNTEAFF
NA TRBJ2-5 TRBD1 TRBV9 TGTGCCAGCAGCGGAGGGGGCAGAGAGACCCAGTACTTC CASSGGGRETQYF
once TRBJ2-7 TRBD2 TRBV28 TGTGCCAGCAGATCTAACGGGCTAGCGGCCTACGAGCAGTACTTC CASRSNGLAAYEQYF
once TRBJ1-2 NA TRBV2 TGTGCCAGCAGTGAAGCGTTGTGGGGGGGTGGCTACACCTTC CASSEALWGGGYTF
NA TRBJ2-5 TRBD2 TRBV9 TGTGCCAGCAGCGCTAGCGGGGCCCAAGAGACCCAGTACTTC CASSASGAQETQYF
NA TRBJ1-2 NA TRBV11-2 TGTGCCAGCAGCTTTAGCTCTGTGGGTCAGTTCTATGGCTACACCTTC CASSFSSVGQFYGYTF
NA TRBJ1-2 NA TRBV11-2 TGTGCCAGCAGCTCCGGGGTCGGCTACACCTTC CASSSGVGYTF
NA TRBJ1-1 NA TRBV10-3 TGTGCCATCAGTGCCCTACCGAACACTGAAGCTTTCTTT CAISALPNTEAFF
NA TRBJ1-2 NA TRBV6-5 TGTGCCAGCAGTTACTTCCAGGGCGGCTATGGCTACACCTTC CASSYFQGGYGYTF
NA TRBJ2-5 TRBD2 TRBV7-9 TGTGCCAGCAGCTCCCCATCATTTGGACTAGTAGAAGAGACCCAGTACTTC CASSSPSFGLVEETQYF
NA TRBJ1-5 NA TRBV27 TGTGCCAGCAGTTTACGCCAGGGGTACCAGCCCCAGCATTTT CASSLRQGYQPQHF
NA TRBJ2-7 NA TRBV7-9 TGTGCCAGCAGCTTATCCACCGGGGTCGAGCAGTACTTC CASSLSTGVEQYF
NA TRBJ2-1 NA TRBV5-8 TGTGCCAGCAGCTTGGGTCTAGCCTACAATGAGCAGTTCTTC CASSLGLAYNEQFF
NA TRBJ1-4 NA TRBV5-6 TGTGCCAGCAGTTTGAGGGGGAAGGGGGAAAAACTGTTTTTT CASSLRGKGEKLFF
NA TRBJ1-1 NA TRBV7-2 TGTGCCAGCAGCCCCCGGGGAGGGTCCATCACTGAAGCTTTCTTT CASSPRGGSITEAFF
NA TRBJ1-2 NA TRBV14 TGTGCCAGCAGCCATAGGGGCCCTGGAGGCTACACCTTC CASSHRGPGGYTF
NA TRBJ1-2 NA TRBV10-1 TGCGCCAGCAGTGGGAATTGGGACACTGGCTACACCTTC CASSGNWDTGYTF
NA TRBJ1-1 NA TRBV5-1 TGCGCCAGCAGCTTGGCCCCGGCAGGGGATCCCAACACTGAAGCTTTCTTT CASSLAPAGDPNTEAFF
NA TRBJ2-3 NA TRBV10-1 TGCGCCAGCAGTGAGCCCGCCTTTGCGGGACTGCAGTATTTT CASSEPAFAGLQYF
once TRBJ1-2 NA TRBV27 TGTGCCATTAAGGTGGTAAAGCCTGAGGGGGACTATGGCTACACCTTC CAIKVVKPEGDYGYTF
NA TRBJ2-3 TRBD2 TRBV19 TGTGCCAGTAGTATAATAGCGGGAGCGACAGATACGCAGTATTTT CASSIIAGATDTQYF
NA TRBJ1-6 NA TRBV19 TGTGCCAGTAGGAAGATCCGTGACATGGATTCACCCCTCCACTTT CASRKIRDMDSPLHF
NA TRBJ2-1 TRBD2 TRBV2 TGTGCCAGTACAAGGGGGACTAGTGCATACAATGAGCAGTTCTTC CASTRGTSAYNEQFF
NA TRBJ1-1 TRBD1 TRBV4-1 TGCGCCAGCAGCCAAACAGGGGACACTGAAGCTTTCTTT CASSQTGDTEAFF
NA TRBJ2-5 TRBD1 TRBV11-2 TGTGCCATCCGACAGGGGGCGGGGGAGACCCAGTACTTC CAIRQGAGETQYF
NA TRBJ2-1 NA TRBV7-8 TGTGCCAGCAGCTTAGCGGAGGGCCCTCAGGATGAGCAGTTCTTC CASSLAEGPQDEQFF
NA TRBJ1-5 TRBD1 TRBV6-1 TGTGCCATTGGGACAGAATATAGCAATCAGCCCCAGCATTTT CAIGTEYSNQPQHF
NA TRBJ1-2 NA TRBV28 TGTGCCAGCAGACCACAGGGCCCCTATGGCTACACCTTC CASRPQGPYGYTF
NA TRBJ2-2 NA TRBV6-5 TGTGCCACCTCCCTCGACACCGGGGAGCTGTTTTTT CATSLDTGELFF
few TRBJ2-1 NA TRBV2 TGTGCCAGCCTTCGCGGGCAGGCGGACAATGAGCAGTTCTTC CASLRGQADNEQFF
NA TRBJ2-7 NA TRBV10-1 TGCGCCAGCAGTGTTAATACAGGGACCTACGAGCAGTACTTC CASSVNTGTYEQYF
NA TRBJ2-2 NA TRBV27 TGTGCCAGCAGTCTCCAGATGAACACCGGGGAGCTGTTTTTT CASSLQMNTGELFF
NA TRBJ2-7 TRBD1 TRBV10-3 TGTGCCATCAGAGGACAGGGCAACGAGCAGTACTTC CAIRGQGNEQYF
NA TRBJ2-1 TRBD2 TRBV27 TGTGCCAGCAGTTTATGGGGCCGGCTAGCGGGATTGTACAATGAGCAGTTCTTC CASSLWGRLAGLYNEQFF
NA TRBJ2-1 NA TRBV2 TGTGCCAGCAGTAGGTCGGGGTGGGCGAATGAGCAGTTCTTC CASSRSGWANEQFF
once TRBJ2-1 TRBD2 TRBV29-1 TGCAGCGTTGAAGCGGGATGGGGGACTACTGTCAATGAGCAGTTCTTC CSVEAGWGTTVNEQFF
NA TRBJ2-7 TRBD2 TRBV2 TGTGCCAGCGGGGCGGGAGCGGGAGGGCCGGGCGAGCAGTACTTC CASGAGAGGPGEQYF
NA TRBJ2-2 NA TRBV6-1 TGTGCCAGCAGGCCCCAGGTCAACACCGGGGAGCTGTTTTTT CASRPQVNTGELFF
NA TRBJ1-1 NA TRBV19 TGTGCCAGTAGCCTCGGGGGGGACACTGAAGCTTTCTTT CASSLGGDTEAFF